This TCR beta chain was recovered during a study of post-analysis software for immune sequencing data. Study-level results: Patients had higher frequencies than controls of about 5 TRBV segments, including TRBV5-6, TRBV5-1 and TRBV20-1.

CDR1 is LGHDT, CDR2 YNNKEL, per germline (reference sequence). V was clipped by 0 bases and J by 0 bases, with 13 bases between them. CDR3 length: 17 residues. Unique molecular identifiers featured in each of the TCR beta cDNA libraries. In TCRdb, the PCR reads were re-called with MiXCR into one record per CDR3 protein. Of under 650,000 distinct CDR3 sequences in the sample, about 40% were seen once. In regard to this clonotype: Its antigen remains unidentified.

Sequences were obtained from blood. V gene TRBV3-1 combines with J gene TRBJ2-3; tentatively, D is TRBD2 (7 bases). The clonotype originates from a girl aged 10 to 17 with multiple sclerosis. DNA of the CDR3: TGTGCCAGCAGCCAAGATCGGGGGGCCGTTAGCACAGATACGCAGTATTTT. This gives the protein CASSQDRGAVSTDTQYF.